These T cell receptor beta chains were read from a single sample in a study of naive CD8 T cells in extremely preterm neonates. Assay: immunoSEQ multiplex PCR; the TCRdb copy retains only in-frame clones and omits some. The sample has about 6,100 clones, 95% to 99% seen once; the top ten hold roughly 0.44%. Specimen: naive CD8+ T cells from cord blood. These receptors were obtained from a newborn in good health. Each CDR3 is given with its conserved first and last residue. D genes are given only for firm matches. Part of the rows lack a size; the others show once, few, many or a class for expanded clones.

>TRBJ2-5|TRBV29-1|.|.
CSVADIQETQYF
TGCAGCGTTGCGGACATCCAAGAGACCCAGTACTTC
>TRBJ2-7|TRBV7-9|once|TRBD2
CASSLTSPTYEQYF
TGTGCCAGCAGCCTGACTAGCCCAACCTACGAGCAGTACTTC
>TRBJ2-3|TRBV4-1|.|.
CASSQEKETDTQYF
TGCGCCAGCAGCCAAGAAAAAGAGACAGATACGCAGTATTTT
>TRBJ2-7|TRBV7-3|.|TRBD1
CASSITGGFPYEQYF
TGTGCCAGCAGCATTACAGGGGGCTTCCCCTACGAGCAGTACTTC
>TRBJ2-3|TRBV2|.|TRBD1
CASRTGGTDTQYF
TGTGCCAGCAGGACAGGGGGCACAGATACGCAGTATTTT
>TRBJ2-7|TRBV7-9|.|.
CASSPPGRGPFDEQYF
TGTGCCAGCAGCCCGCCTGGGCGGGGCCCTTTTGACGAGCAGTACTTC
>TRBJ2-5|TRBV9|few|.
CASSVGQFQETQYF
TGTGCCAGCAGCGTAGGACAGTTCCAAGAGACCCAGTACTTC
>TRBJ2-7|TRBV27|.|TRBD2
CASRAGVAYEQYF
TGTGCCAGCCGAGCGGGAGTCGCCTACGAGCAGTACTTC
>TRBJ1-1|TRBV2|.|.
CASTSTEAFF
TGTGCCAGCACCTCCACTGAAGCTTTCTTT
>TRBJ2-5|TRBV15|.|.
CATSRLAGQETQYF
TGTGCCACCAGCAGGTTGGCGGGTCAAGAGACCCAGTACTTC
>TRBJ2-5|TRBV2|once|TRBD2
CASSVAIRVAGSGETQYF
TGTGCCAGCAGCGTTGCCATCAGGGTAGCGGGGTCCGGAGAGACCCAGTACTTC
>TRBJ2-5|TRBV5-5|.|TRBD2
CASSLWGGETQYF
TGTGCCAGCAGCTTGTGGGGGGGGGAGACCCAGTACTTC
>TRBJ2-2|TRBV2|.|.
CASSESQGLTGELFF
TGTGCCAGCAGTGAAAGTCAGGGGCTCACCGGGGAGCTGTTTTTT
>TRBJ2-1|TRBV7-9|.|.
CASSLVPTGNEQFF
TGTGCCAGCAGCTTAGTACCGACGGGCAATGAGCAGTTCTTC
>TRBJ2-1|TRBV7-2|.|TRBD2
CASSLSGTSGEEQFF
TGTGCCAGCAGCTTGTCTGGGACTAGCGGGGAAGAGCAGTTCTTC
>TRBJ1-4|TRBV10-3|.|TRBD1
CAISESKGARGEKLFF
TGTGCCATCAGTGAGTCGAAGGGGGCGCGAGGGGAAAAACTGTTTTTT
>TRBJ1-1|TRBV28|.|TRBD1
CASTRQGNTEAFF
TGTGCCAGCACTCGACAGGGGAACACTGAAGCTTTCTTT
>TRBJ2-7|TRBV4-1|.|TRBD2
CASSPVPLGPGGPGEQYF
TGCGCCAGCAGCCCCGTCCCCTTGGGCCCGGGGGGGCCGGGCGAGCAGTACTTC
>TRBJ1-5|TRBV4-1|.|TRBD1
CASSHETGVGNQPQHF
TGCGCCAGCAGCCATGAGACAGGGGTTGGCAATCAGCCCCAGCATTTT
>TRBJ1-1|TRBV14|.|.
CASSQVTFGNTEAFF
TGTGCCAGCAGCCAAGTGACATTCGGGAACACTGAAGCTTTCTTT
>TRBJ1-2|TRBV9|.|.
CASSVTTGNYGYTF
TGTGCCAGCAGCGTAACGACAGGCAACTATGGCTACACCTTC
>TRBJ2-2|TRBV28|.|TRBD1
CASRKEDRGNTGELFF
TGTGCCAGCAGAAAGGAGGACAGGGGGAACACCGGGGAGCTGTTTTTT
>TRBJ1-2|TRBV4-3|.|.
CASSQDRGEYGYTF
TGCGCCAGCAGCCAAGACAGGGGAGAATATGGCTACACCTTC
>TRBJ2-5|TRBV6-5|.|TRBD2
CASRISGQETQYF
TGTGCCAGCAGAATTAGCGGGCAAGAGACCCAGTACTTC
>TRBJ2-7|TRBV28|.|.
CASSLGEVGYEQYF
TGTGCCAGCAGTTTAGGAGAGGTGGGCTACGAGCAGTACTTC
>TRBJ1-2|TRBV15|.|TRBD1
CATSQQGQGYYGYTF
TGTGCCACCAGTCAACAAGGACAGGGTTACTATGGCTACACCTTC
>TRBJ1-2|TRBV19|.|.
CASSIGQAVGYGYTF
TGTGCCAGTAGTATAGGACAGGCGGTAGGCTATGGCTACACCTTC
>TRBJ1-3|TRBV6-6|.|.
CASSLPGSKAGNTIYF
TGTGCCAGCAGCCTACCGGGCTCCAAGGCAGGGAACACCATATATTTT
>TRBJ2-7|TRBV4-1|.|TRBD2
CASSQPLAGHEQYF
TGCGCCAGCAGCCAGCCGCTAGCGGGCCACGAGCAGTACTTC
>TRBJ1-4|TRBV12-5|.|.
CASGLTATNEKLFF
TGTGCTAGTGGTTTGACAGCAACTAATGAAAAACTGTTTTTT
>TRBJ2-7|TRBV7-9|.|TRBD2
CASSRTSDSRLHEQYF
TGTGCCAGCAGCAGGACTAGCGATAGTCGTCTCCACGAGCAGTACTTC
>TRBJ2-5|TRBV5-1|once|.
CASSLSETAYQETQYF
TGCGCCAGCAGCTTGTCCGAGACTGCGTACCAAGAGACCCAGTACTTC
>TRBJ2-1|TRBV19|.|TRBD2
CASSSTSGDEQFF
TGTGCCAGTAGTTCGACTAGCGGAGATGAGCAGTTCTTC
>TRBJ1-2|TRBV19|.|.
CASSTRDYGYTF
TGTGCCAGTAGTACCAGGGACTATGGCTACACCTTC
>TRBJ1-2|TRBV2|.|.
CASEENYGYTF
TGTGCCAGCGAGGAGAACTATGGCTACACCTTC
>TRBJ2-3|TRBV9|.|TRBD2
CASSASGSTDTQYF
TGTGCCAGCAGCGCTAGCGGGAGCACAGATACGCAGTATTTT
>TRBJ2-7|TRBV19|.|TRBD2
CASSIRGGRAYEQYF
TGTGCCAGTAGTATCCGCGGCGGGAGAGCATACGAGCAGTACTTC
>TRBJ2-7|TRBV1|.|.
CTSSQDRTSGLSSYEQYF
TGCACCAGCAGCCAAGATCGGACTAGCGGGCTTAGTAGCTACGAGCAGTACTTC
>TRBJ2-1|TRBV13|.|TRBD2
CASSLGTSGYNEQFF
TGTGCCAGCAGCTTAGGAACTAGCGGCTACAATGAGCAGTTCTTC
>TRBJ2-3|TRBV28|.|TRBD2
CASSLGLAGADTQYF
TGTGCCAGCAGTTTAGGACTAGCGGGAGCAGATACGCAGTATTTT
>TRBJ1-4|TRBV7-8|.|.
CASTRGGSTNEKLFF
TGTGCCAGCACCCGTGGGGGCTCAACTAATGAAAAACTGTTTTTT
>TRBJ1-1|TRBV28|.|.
CASSFGSEAFF
TGTGCCAGCAGTTTTGGGAGTGAAGCTTTCTTT
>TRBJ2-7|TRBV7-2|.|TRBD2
CASSVLPAGGSYEQYF
TGTGCCAGCAGCGTATTGCCAGCGGGAGGGTCCTACGAGCAGTACTTC
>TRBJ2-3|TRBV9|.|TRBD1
CASSVGTGPDTQYF
TGTGCCAGCAGCGTAGGGACAGGGCCAGATACGCAGTATTTT
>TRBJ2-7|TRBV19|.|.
CASSSTRERYEQYF
TGTGCCAGTAGTAGTACCCGGGAGCGCTACGAGCAGTACTTC
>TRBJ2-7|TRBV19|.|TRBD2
CASSMGASGRLYEQYF
TGTGCCAGTAGTATGGGGGCTAGCGGGAGGCTCTACGAGCAGTACTTC
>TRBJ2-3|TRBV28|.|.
CASSFLGTLRGTDTQYF
TGTGCCAGCAGTTTCCTAGGGACTCTCCGGGGGACAGATACGCAGTATTTT
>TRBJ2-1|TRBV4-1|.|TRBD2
CASSQWTSGPYNEQFF
TGCGCCAGCAGCCAATGGACTAGCGGACCATACAATGAGCAGTTCTTC
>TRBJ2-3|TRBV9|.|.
CASSVDNTDTQYF
TGTGCCAGCAGCGTAGACAACACAGATACGCAGTATTTT
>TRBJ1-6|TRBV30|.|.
CAWSRGSSYNSPLHF
TGTGCCTGGAGTAGGGGGAGCTCCTATAATTCACCCCTCCACTTT
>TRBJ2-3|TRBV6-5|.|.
CASSYAAGETDTQYF
TGTGCCAGCAGTTATGCGGCCGGTGAGACAGATACGCAGTATTTT